This T cell receptor beta chain was captured by sequencing in a study of CD8+CD57+ T cells in acquired aplastic anemia. Study summary: An average of approximately 11 million reads for CD4+ cells was obtained from healthy donors. Overall study findings and caveats: Researchers report that twenty-nine CD8+ CDR3 sequences appeared in both patients and controls.

The CDR3 extends over 18 amino acids. Germline V gene lookup returns CDR1 MNHNS and CDR2 SASEGT. V lost 4 bases and J lost 4; bases outside the gene matches: 14. Both TCR beta VDJ combination and CDR3 sequence profiling were carried out. Genomic DNA was the template for this profiling. TCRdb fed the reads into MiXCR, producing one record per CDR3 protein. Counted here are 65,000 to 85,000 distinct CDR3 sequences, roughly half occurring once; the ten biggest clones make up approximately 8.3%. The sample holds many counts of this clonotype. Antigen specificity is unknown. The chain has TRBV6-1 and TRBJ1-5; 9 bases line up with TRBD1. What was sequenced was sorted CD4+, CD8+, or CD8+CD57+ T cells (not recorded which) from PBMCs. The TCR originated in a human donor in good health, serving as a control. The CDR3 spells CASSVSPEQGASNQPQHF. The CDR3 nucleotides are TGTGCCAGCAGTGTGTCCCCTGAACAGGGGGCATCGAATCAGCCCCAGCATTTT.